This T cell receptor (beta chain) is from a study of T cells in Graves' hyperthyroidism and ophthalmopathy. Broader study findings: Progression to ophthalmopathy was predicted a median of roughly 6.6 months early. Ophthalmopathy was told apart from stable hyperthyroidism by a 13 V-J model.

Amplified TCR beta CDR3 regions derived from RNA transcripts. RT-PCR in the first round (using the HTBI primer set) targeted the TCR CDR3. TCRdb re-derived calls from the multiplex PCR reads in MiXCR, one entry per CDR3 protein. This sample has about 98,000 distinct CDR3 sequences, with 35% to 45% found just once. CDR3 size: 15 residues. Germline lookup yields CDR1 SGHVS and CDR2 FQNEAQ. The germline V and J ends were trimmed by 10 bases and 3 bases, with 22 bases remaining between them. This clonotype has a count of ten or more. Antigen: not known. The sequence derives from a woman between 25 and 40 years old with Graves' hyperthyroidism. Source material: peripheral blood or thyroid tissue (not recorded which). This chain uses TRBV7-8 with TRBJ2-7, with D unclear. This chain's CDR3 is CATAPRVQAYYEQYF. The CDR3 nucleotides are TGTGCCACCGCACCACGGGTGCAGGCATACTACGAGCAGTACTTC.